Listed here is a single T cell receptor (beta chain). Its antigen is still unknown. This sample was taken from a study of graft-versus-host responses after intestinal transplantation. Per the germline V gene, CDR1 is LNHNV and CDR2 is YYDKDF (reference sequence). V was clipped by 6 bases and J by 7 bases, with 18 bases between them. The CDR3 contains 14 residues. TCRdb's copy holds only in-frame clones and misses some; the assay was immunoSEQ multiplex PCR. This sample has about 120,000 clones, with approximately 92% found just once. The V and J genes are TRBV15 and TRBJ1-2; no clear D gene. The sequenced sample was unstimulated CD4+ T cells sorted from spleen or lymph node cells, obtained before intestinal transplant. The TCR was taken from a human donor who received an intestinal transplant. The CDR3 nucleotides are TGTGCCACCAGAGTTCCGGGATCATATGGTGGCTACACCTTC. As protein: CATRVPGSYGGYTF.